The 19 T cell receptor beta chains in this list originate from one sample, sequenced in a study of T-cell memory formation after mild COVID-19. TCRdb re-analysed the 5' RACE reads in MiXCR, keeping a single row per CDR3 protein. The sample consists of approximately 260,000 distinct CDR3 sequences, about 17% of them appearing once. Sequencing input: PBMCs or a T cell subset sorted from them (not recorded which). The receptors were sampled from a man younger than 35 who had mild COVID-19 (a few samples of this study predate the infection). Cell type and time point are not known.

This clonotype was counted at least ten times. The V and J genes are TRBV7-8 and TRBJ2-5; 7 bases agree with TRBD1. The CDR3 loop spans 16 amino acids. The V gene end was trimmed by 5 bases and the J gene end by 0 bases; junction bases not matched to a gene: 9. Germline V gene data show CDR1 as SGHVS and CDR2 as FQNEAQ. The CDR3 protein is CASSPGQAPYQETQYF. CDR3 in DNA: TGTGCCAGCAGCCCTGGACAGGCGCCTTACCAAGAGACCCAGTACTTC.

This clonotype was counted between two and nine times. The chain recombines TRBV7-2 with TRBJ1-4, with 9 positions matching TRBD1. Germline V lookup: CDR1 SGHTA, CDR2 FQGNSA. This CDR3 is 14 amino acids long. Losses at the gene ends were 5 bases for V and 7 bases for J; bases not matched to a gene: 5. The CDR3 nucleotides read TGTGCCAGCAGCCGACAGGGGGTTGGTGAAAAACTGTTTTTT. Protein product: CASSRQGVGEKLFF. The full variable domain, its missing parts supplied by reference TRBV7-2 and TRBJ1-4, is GAGVSQSPSNKVTEKGKDVELRCDPISGHTALYWYRQSLGQGLEFLIYFQGNSAPDKSGLPSDRFSAERTGGSVSTLTIQRTQQEDSAVYLCASSRQGVGEKLFFGSGTQLSVL.

This clonotype came up many times. The DNA for the CDR3 is TGTGCCAGCGGGGGGGCCTCACGCACAGATACGCAGTATTTT. Its protein is CASGGASRTDTQYF. The chain carries TRBV2 and TRBJ2-3; maybe TRBD2 (7 bases). The CDR3 is 14 amino acids. Per germline, CDR1 SNHLY and CDR2 FYNNEI. With 8 bases removed from V and 1 base from J, the gap between germline ends came to 13 bases.

This clonotype has ten or more counts. V gene TRBV11-2 combines with J gene TRBJ2-4, with D possibly matching TRBD1 (6 bases). The CDR3 runs to 16 residues. V was shortened by 1 base and J by 4 bases, with 14 bases between the two germline ends. Germline V gene data show CDR1 as SGHAT and CDR2 as FQNNGV. The CDR3 protein is CASSLGHRDAKNIQYF. For the CDR3, the DNA is TGTGCCAGCAGCTTAGGGCACAGGGACGCGAAAAACATTCAGTACTTC. Full variable domain (rest looked up from reference TRBV11-2 and TRBJ2-4): EAGVAQSPRYKIIEKRQSVAFWCNPISGHATLYWYQQILGQGPKLLIQFQNNGVVDDSQLPKDRFSAERLKGVDSTLKIQPAKLEDSAVYLCASSLGHRDAKNIQYFGAGTRLSVL.

The chain links TRBV7-2 to TRBJ1-5, with D hard to call. Germline CDR1 SGHTA, CDR2 FQGNSA. This CDR3 comprises 15 residues. V was cut by 1 base and J by 3 bases, with 10 bases left in between. The CDR3 sequence is CASSLGAGINQPQHF. CDR3 DNA: TGTGCCAGCAGCTTAGGGGCAGGTATCAATCAGCCCCAGCATTTT.

The chain recombines TRBV4-3 with TRBJ2-6; tentative D call: TRBD2 (6 bases). V gave up 8 bases and J gave up 9 bases, with 32 bases separating them. Germline lookup yields CDR1 LGHNA and CDR2 YSLEER. The CDR3 sequence is 19 residues long. CDR3 protein: CASSHGTSHPALDDNVLTF. The CDR3 nucleotides are TGCGCCAGCTCCCATGGGACTTCTCATCCGGCTCTGGACGACAACGTCCTGACTTTC.

Turning to this clonotype: One junction end disagrees with the germline gene, perhaps due to a read error. The chain employs TRBV5-6 and TRBJ1-2, with 8 bases fitting TRBD1. CDR1 and CDR2 from the germline V gene are SGHDT and YYEEEE. This CDR3 has 12 amino acids. The CDR3 bases are TGTGCCAGCAGCCTCCGGGACAGGACCACCTCCTTC. Translating it yields CASSLRDRTTSF.

V is TRBV20-1 and J is TRBJ2-1; possibly TRBD1 for D (6 bases). There are 13 residues in the CDR3. Germline V CDR1 and CDR2: DFQATT, SNEGSKA (reference sequence). V lost 4 bases and J lost 5, with 12 bases in between. The CDR3 DNA is TGCAGTGCTATCAGGGGCGATAACAATGAGCAGTTCTTC. This translates into CSAIRGDNNEQFF.

The rearrangement joins TRBV7-2 to TRBJ1-6; D is uncertain. Deletions cut 1 base from V and 7 bases from J, with 14 bases between. The CDR3 runs 16 residues. Germline CDR1 SGHTA, CDR2 FQGNSA. CDR3 DNA sequence: TGTGCCAGCAGCTTAGTTCCAGCCTTATTAAATTCACCCCTCCACTTT. Protein: CASSLVPALLNSPLHF.

This clonotype was counted at least ten times. The chain couples TRBV18 to TRBJ2-5, with no clear D. This CDR3 region has 13 residues. CDR1 and CDR2 from the germline V gene are KGHSH and LQKENI. V gave up 0 bases and J gave up 2 bases, with 4 bases separating them. CDR3 sequence: CASSPPGQETQYF. CDR3 coding DNA: TGTGCCAGCTCACCACCAGGACAAGAGACCCAGTACTTC.

The sample holds a few counts of this clonotype. The gene calls are TRBV5-1 and TRBJ2-3, with 11 bases identical to TRBD2. J was trimmed by 6 bases and V by 1 base; bases with no gene match: 4. The CDR3 loop spans 15 amino acids. Germline V gives CDR1 SGHRS, CDR2 YFSETQ. Written as DNA, the CDR3 is TGCGCCAGCAGCTTGTTGGCTAGCGGGGGGGATACGCAGTATTTT. It is translated as CASSLLASGGDTQYF. Variable domain in full (rest from reference TRBV5-1 and TRBJ2-3): KAGVTQTPRYLIKTRGQQVTLSCSPISGHRSVSWYQQTPGQGLQFLFEYFSETQRNKGNFPGRFSGRQFSNSRSEMNVSTLELGDSALYLCASSLLASGGDTQYFGPGTRLTVL.

This clonotype was counted many times. V is TRBV7-9 and J is TRBJ2-2; a possible D gene is TRBD1 (5 bases). The germline gives CDR1 SEHNR, CDR2 FQNEAQ (reference sequence). V lost 5 bases to trimming and J lost 3 bases, with 7 bases between them. The CDR3 sequence is 13 residues long. In nucleotides, the CDR3 is TGTGCCAGCAGCCTACAGGACACCGGGGAGCTGTTTTTT. Protein product: CASSLQDTGELFF.

V gene TRBV5-1 combines with J gene TRBJ2-2, with TRBD1 identical over 10 bases. After removal of 0 bases from V and 4 bases from J, the junction contained 3 bases not matched to a gene. CDR3 size: 16 residues. CDR1 and CDR2 (germline): SGHRS, YFSETQ. CDR3 sequence (DNA): TGCGCCAGCAGCTTGGGACAGGGGGCGACCACCGGGGAGCTGTTTTTT. This translates into CASSLGQGATTGELFF. Variable domain in full (rest from reference TRBV5-1 and TRBJ2-2): KAGVTQTPRYLIKTRGQQVTLSCSPISGHRSVSWYQQTPGQGLQFLFEYFSETQRNKGNFPGRFSGRQFSNSRSEMNVSTLELGDSALYLCASSLGQGATTGELFFGEGSRLTVL.

The gene calls are TRBV7-6 and TRBJ2-1; 9 nucleotides agree with TRBD2. CDR3 length: 13 amino acids. Germline assignment: CDR1 SGHVS and CDR2 FNYEAQ. V trimming: 8 bases; J trimming: 8 bases; junction bases outside the gene matches: 7. CDR3 residues: CASGTSPWDEQFF. The CDR3 DNA reads TGTGCCAGCGGGACTAGCCCTTGGGATGAGCAGTTCTTC.

There are a few counts of this clonotype. This chain uses TRBV9 with TRBJ2-1, with TRBD2 as a possible D gene (7 bases). Looked up from germline, CDR1 is SGDLS and CDR2 is YYNGEE. The CDR3 loop spans 16 amino acids. The V end lost 3 bases, the J end lost 3 bases, and 16 bases lay between the germline ends. Here the CDR3 DNA reads TGTGCCAGCAGCGCTTTTGCGGGGGCGGTCTACAATGAGCAGTTCTTC. Translating gives CASSAFAGAVYNEQFF.

The chain combines TRBV5-1 with TRBJ1-6; 7 nucleotides agree with TRBD1. After removal of 3 bases from V and 5 bases from J, the junction contained 2 bases not matched to a gene. CDR1 and CDR2 from the germline V gene are SGHRS and YFSETQ. This CDR3 contains 14 residues. CDR3 loop: CASSSGQNNSPLHF. As DNA, the CDR3 is TGCGCCAGCAGCTCGGGACAGAATAATTCACCCCTCCACTTT. The full variable domain, rest sourced from reference TRBV5-1 and TRBJ1-6, is KAGVTQTPRYLIKTRGQQVTLSCSPISGHRSVSWYQQTPGQGLQFLFEYFSETQRNKGNFPGRFSGRQFSNSRSEMNVSTLELGDSALYLCASSSGQNNSPLHFGNGTRLTVT.

The genes are TRBV10-2 and TRBJ1-6, with a possible D match to TRBD1 (5 bases). Trimming stripped 6 bases from V and 8 bases from J, with 8 bases between. Germline assignment: CDR1 WSHSY and CDR2 SAAADI. The CDR3 runs 12 residues. As DNA, the CDR3 is TGCGCCAGCAGGTCCAGGGATTCACCCCTCCACTTT. It encodes CASRSRDSPLHF.

This clonotype has a handful of counts. The chain joins TRBV9 to TRBJ1-3; D unresolved. The germline CDR1 and CDR2 sequences are SGDLS and YYNGEE. Trimming left V 0 bases short and J 0 bases short, with 4 bases between. CDR3 length equals 14 residues. This CDR3 is CASSVVDSGNTIYF. The DNA of the CDR3 is TGTGCCAGCAGCGTAGTGGACTCTGGAAACACCATATATTTT.

This clonotype was counted many times. The chain joins TRBV5-5 to TRBJ2-1; D is perhaps TRBD1 or TRBD2 (5 bases each). The CDR3 spans 14 residues. In germline, CDR1 is SGHKS, CDR2 YYEKEE (reference sequence). V lost 1 base and J lost 7, with 12 bases in between. The CDR3 nucleotides are TGTGCCAGCAGCTTGAGTCCCGGGGCGAATGAGCAGTTCTTC. Translated: CASSLSPGANEQFF.